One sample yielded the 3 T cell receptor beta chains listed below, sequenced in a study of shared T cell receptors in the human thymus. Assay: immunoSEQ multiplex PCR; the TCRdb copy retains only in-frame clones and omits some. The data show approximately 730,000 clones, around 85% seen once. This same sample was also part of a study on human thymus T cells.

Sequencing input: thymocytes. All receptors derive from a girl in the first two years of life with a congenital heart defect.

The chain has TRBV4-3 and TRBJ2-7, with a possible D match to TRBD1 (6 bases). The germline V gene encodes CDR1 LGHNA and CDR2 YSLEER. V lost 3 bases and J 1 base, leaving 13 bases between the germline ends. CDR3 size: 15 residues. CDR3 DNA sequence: TGCGCCAGCAGCCATCTGACAGGAAAATCCTACGAGCAGTACTTC. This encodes CASSHLTGKSYEQYF.

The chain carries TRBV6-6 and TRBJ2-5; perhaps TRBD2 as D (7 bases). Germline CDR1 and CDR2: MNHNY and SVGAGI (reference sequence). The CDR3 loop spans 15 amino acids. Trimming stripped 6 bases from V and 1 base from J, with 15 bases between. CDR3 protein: CASRGGGAGQETQYF. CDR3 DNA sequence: TGTGCCAGCAGGGGTGGGGGGGCTGGCCAAGAGACCCAGTACTTC.

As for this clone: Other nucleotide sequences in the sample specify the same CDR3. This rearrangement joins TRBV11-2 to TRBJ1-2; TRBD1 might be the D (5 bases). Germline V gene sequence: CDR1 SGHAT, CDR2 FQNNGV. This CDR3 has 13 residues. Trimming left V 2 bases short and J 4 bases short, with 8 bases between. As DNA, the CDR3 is TGTGCCAGCAGCTTACGGGGGAGCTATGGCTACACCTTC. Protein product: CASSLRGSYGYTF.